This entry concerns a single T cell receptor (beta chain). This clone's antigen is unknown. No base qualities exist here, and no much larger clone lies one base off it. The germline V gene gives CDR1 as MNHNS and CDR2 as SASEGT. CDR3 length: 12 amino acids, cysteine to phenylalanine. The retained sequence is limited to the CDR3, 36 bases, with the frame set at the first base. In the paper's terms, the time point label means: cycle 1 day 1 (C1D1), immediately before nivolumab initiation. All trial patients had relapsed after autologous stem cell transplantation, with cohorts A, B and C differing in prior brentuximab vedotin exposure. A total of over 50 patients with relapsed/refractory classical Hodgkin lymphoma made up the trial cohort, and each patient's best overall response was complete response, partial response or progressive disease. Single-agent nivolumab was administered to trial patients in the multi-cohort phase II CheckMate 205 trial. An independent review committee assessed best overall response by applying the 2007 International Working Group response criteria. Trial PBMCs were collected immediately before nivolumab initiation (C1D1) and during therapy at cycle 2 day 1 and cycle 4 day 1. Peripheral blood was collected in 8 mL Vacutainer Cell Preparation Tubes, from which PBMCs were isolated by centrifugation and then cryopreserved.

These data come from a study of PD-1 blockade in classical Hodgkin lymphoma (TCRdb year 2020). Concerning the study at large: Nivolumab dosing was 3 mg/kg intravenously every 2 weeks, continuing until either disease progression or unacceptable toxicity. A peripheral blood immune signature of response to PD-1 blockade in classical Hodgkin lymphoma was defined using TCR beta sequencing and CyTOF. On the study overall, not on this receptor specifically: By C4D1, a significant rise was seen in CD4+ TCR diversity but not in CD8+ TCR diversity (p=0.0027 vs p=0.16), and the rise was most apparent among complete responders (p=0.02). Patients starting nivolumab less than 1 year after ASCT had lower diversity and were excluded from later analyses to avoid confounding by immune reconstitution. Trial patients achieving complete response had baseline diversity similar to newly diagnosed patients, whereas partial responders and progressors had significantly lower diversity. The study was limited to a single clinical trial cohort, and causes of repertoire differences, possibly disease activity or prior therapy, remained undefined. Baseline TCR diversity was reported to be lower in newly diagnosed patients than in healthy donors, and even lower in relapsed/refractory patients.

Genomic DNA was isolated using the Qiagen DNeasy kit from unsorted PBMCs as well as from negatively selected CD4+ and CD8+ fractions. Amplification of TCR beta CDR3 regions was done by immunoSEQ multiplex PCR with primers that anneal to V and J segments. A synthetic immune receptor repertoire was used to minimize amplification bias, and any residual bias was removed computationally once sequencing was done. As for how the authors treated the data: Repertoire diversity was quantified as the Shannon entropy index using custom Python scripts. Unsorted, CD4+ and CD8+ repertoires were examined separately, except in combined analyses, for which CD4+ and CD8+ sequences were merged in silico. Clonal expansion was defined as at least a 2-fold frequency increase after treatment relative to C1D1, with a pseudocount of 0.5 for undetected baseline clones. Singleton clones were defined as clones with 0 or 1 copy at C1D1, and non-singleton clones were defined as clones with 2 or more copies. Clones expanded in unsorted samples were annotated as CD4+, CD8+ or unknown by matching protein sequences in sorted samples from the same patient. Wilcoxon tests on paired samples were used to test changes in diversity from C1D1 to C4D1. Here the immuneACCESS table is served through TCRdb, limited to in-frame sequences with V and J called. Missing clones are a known gap in these copies; in checked studies unresolved V genes cover under half, and the rest lacks a known reason. V and J calls and clone size are given by that table; D and trimming were obtained from the DNA. This sample lists approximately 27,000 clones; approximately 84% were detected once. 2.5% of the sample is in the top ten clones.

The chain uses TRBV6-1 and TRBJ2-5; the D gene cannot be resolved reliably. The J call may be mistaken, given a closer DNA end match to TRBJ2-7. The clonotype was recovered from a human donor with classical Hodgkin lymphoma. The sample was peripheral blood mononuclear cells (PBMCs), taken at baseline. The DNA is TGTGCCAGCAGTGACGGACGCTACGAGCAGTACTTC. This encodes CASSDGRYEQYF.